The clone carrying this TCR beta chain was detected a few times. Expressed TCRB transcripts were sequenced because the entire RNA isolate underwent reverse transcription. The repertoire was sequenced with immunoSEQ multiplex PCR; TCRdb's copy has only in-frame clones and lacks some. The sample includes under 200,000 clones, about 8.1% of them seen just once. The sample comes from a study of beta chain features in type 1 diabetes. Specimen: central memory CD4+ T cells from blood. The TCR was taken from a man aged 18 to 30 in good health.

The CDR3 here is CASSFGTNNEQFF. CDR3 sequence (DNA): TGTGCCAGCAGCTTTGGGACTAACAATGAGCAGTTCTTC. The chain is built from TRBV7-3 and TRBJ2-1, with 7 positions matching TRBD2. This CDR3 has 13 amino acids. The germline CDR1 and CDR2 sequences are SGHTA and FQGTGA. The ends lost 3 bases at V and 5 bases at J; junction bases unmatched: 1.